What follows are 13 T cell receptor beta chains derived from one specimen sequenced in a study of blood T cell repertoires in COVID-19. Measured with immunoSEQ multiplex PCR; TCRdb has only the in-frame clones, and not every one. This table holds under 40,000 clones, under 90% found once. The sequenced material came from peripheral blood. Receptors originate from a human donor in a cohort sampled during active COVID-19.

This chain uses TRBV6-6 with TRBJ2-7; D is ambiguous. The CDR3 sequence is 14 residues long. Germline V gives CDR1 MNHNY, CDR2 SVGAGI (reference sequence). V lost 2 bases to trimming and J lost 6 bases, with 14 bases between them. Here the CDR3 reads CASSYGGSGGEQYF. DNA for the CDR3: TGTGCCAGCAGTTACGGCGGAAGTGGTGGCGAGCAGTACTTC.

The chain has TRBV7-9 and TRBJ2-3, with D tentatively TRBD1 (6 bases). Germline CDR1 reads SEHNR; CDR2 reads FQNEAQ (reference sequence). V was cut by 4 bases and J by 3 bases, with 14 bases left in between. The length of the CDR3 is 15 residues. The CDR3 sequence is CASSSPGVGTDTQYF. The DNA of the CDR3 is TGTGCCAGCAGCTCGCCAGGGGTCGGGACAGATACGCAGTATTTT.

This sequence joins TRBV6-5 and TRBJ2-7, with D possibly being TRBD1 (6 bases). The germline gives CDR1 MNHEY, CDR2 SVGAGI. Trimming stripped 5 bases from V and 2 bases from J, with 13 bases between. This CDR3 spans 14 amino acids. CDR3 sequence reads: CASSPRQETYEQYF. The CDR3 DNA sequence: TGTGCCAGCAGTCCCCGACAGGAGACCTACGAGCAGTACTTC.

The J gene is TRBJ1-2, the V gene TRBV9, with 9 bases that match TRBD1. V lost 4 bases and J lost 7; bases outside the gene matches: 5. This CDR3 is built from 13 residues. Germline lookup yields CDR1 SGDLS and CDR2 YYNGEE. CDR3 sequence: CASSPGTGSGYTF. Here the CDR3 DNA reads TGTGCCAGCAGCCCCGGGACAGGGAGTGGCTACACCTTC.

This chain connects TRBV15 to TRBJ2-5, with D perhaps TRBD2 (6 bases). Looked up from germline, CDR1 is LNHNV and CDR2 is YYDKDF (reference sequence). The CDR3 extends over 16 amino acids. Between the trimmed V and J ends, which lost 4 bases and 2 bases, there was a span of 17 bases. The CDR3 DNA reads TGTGCCACCAGCACCGGAGGGTTTGGACTACAAGAGACCCAGTACTTC. This sequence encodes CATSTGGFGLQETQYF.

J is TRBJ2-7 and V is TRBV6-5; 7 bases are shared with TRBD2. Trimming took 1 base from V and 7 from J; bases not matched to a gene: 7. CDR3 length: 14 amino acids. CDR1 is MNHEY and CDR2 is SVGAGI in the germline V gene. CDR3 region: CASSYLAGVGEQYF. For the CDR3, the DNA is TGTGCCAGCAGTTACTTGGCGGGAGTGGGAGAGCAGTACTTC.

The chain joins TRBV11-2 to TRBJ2-3, with 10 bases that match TRBD2. CDR3 size: 15 residues. Looked up from germline, CDR1 is SGHAT and CDR2 is FQNNGV. Losses at the gene ends were 5 bases for V and 2 bases for J; bases not matched to a gene: 4. The CDR3, as DNA: TGTGCCAGCAGCCAGAGCGGGAGGGACACAGATACGCAGTATTTT. Translating it yields CASSQSGRDTDTQYF.

V gene TRBV5-1 combines with J gene TRBJ2-5; D unclear. Between the trimmed V and J ends, which lost 2 bases and 5 bases, there was a span of 13 bases. This CDR3 contains 14 residues. Germline assignment: CDR1 SGHRS and CDR2 YFSETQ. Written as DNA, the CDR3 is TGCGCCAGCAGCTTCGAGAATCCACAGGAGACCCAGTACTTC. Translated: CASSFENPQETQYF.

The genes are TRBV2 and TRBJ2-2; D is ambiguous. This CDR3 comprises 13 residues. V was trimmed by 4 bases and J by 5 bases, leaving 8 bases between them. Germline CDR1 SNHLY, CDR2 FYNNEI. The CDR3 spells CASSAGKTGELFF. The CDR3 DNA reads TGTGCCAGCAGTGCAGGAAAGACCGGGGAGCTGTTTTTT.

V is TRBV6-2 or TRBV6-3 and J is TRBJ2-1; 9 bases fit TRBD1. Germline CDR1 and CDR2: MNHEY and SVGEGT. CDR3 length: 15 residues. Trimming took 0 bases from V and 8 from J; bases not matched to a gene: 5. The CDR3 region is CASSYSTGGSDEQFF. The DNA of the CDR3 is TGTGCCAGCAGTTACTCGACAGGGGGTAGCGATGAGCAGTTCTTC.

The sample holds a few counts of this clone. The V call is TRBV28, the J call TRBJ1-5; 7 nucleotides agree with TRBD1. Germline-derived CDR1 and CDR2 are MDHEN and SYDVKM. This CDR3 has 17 amino acids. V lost 8 bases, J lost 2 bases, and 15 bases stayed unmatched. This chain's CDR3 is CASHNLKTGSGNQPQHF. The CDR3 coding sequence is TGTGCCAGCCACAACCTGAAGACAGGGAGCGGCAATCAGCCCCAGCATTTT.

CDR3 in amino acids: CASSQQGGGANVLTF. As DNA, the CDR3 is TGTGCCAGCAGCCAGCAGGGAGGCGGGGCCAACGTCCTGACTTTC. The chain links TRBV5-4 to TRBJ2-6, with D maybe TRBD2 (6 bases). Trimming pared 4 bases from V and 4 bases from J, leaving 12 bases between. CDR1 is SGHNT and CDR2 is YYREEE in the germline V gene (reference sequence). The CDR3 totals 15 residues.

This clone was counted only a few times. The chain combines TRBV5-1 with TRBJ2-7, with D possibly being TRBD1 (6 bases). CDR1 SGHRS and CDR2 YFSETQ come from the germline V gene. The CDR3 runs 14 residues. Trimming removed 4 bases at V and 1 base at J, with 12 bases between. CDR3: CASSPETGSYEQYF. CDR3 nucleotide sequence: TGCGCCAGCAGCCCTGAAACAGGGTCCTACGAGCAGTACTTC.